This T cell receptor (beta chain) was sequenced in a study of blood T cell repertoires in COVID-19. For the study at large: Sample material is recorded as cDNA or gDNA derived from T cells, B-cell-depleted T cells, or PBMCs.

This CDR3 comprises 15 residues. Germline CDR1 reads SQVTM; CDR2 reads ANQGSEA. Trimming removed 5 bases at V and 2 bases at J, with 17 bases between. Clones were sequenced by immunoSEQ multiplex PCR, and TCRdb holds only the in-frame ones, with some missing. The repertoire has around 140,000 clones, roughly 81% of them found once; the top ten carry roughly 3.5%. The chain joins TRBV29-1 to TRBJ2-3, with D possibly being TRBD2 (5 bases). The TCR sequence derives from a woman aged 50 to 60 with acute COVID-19. The sequencing sample was made of PBMCs or T cells enriched from blood (not recorded which). CDR3 sequence: CSVRSLAEYTDTQYF. CDR3 nucleotides: TGCAGCGTTAGGTCTCTAGCAGAATACACAGATACGCAGTATTTT.